One and the same sample provided the 14 T cell receptor beta chains below, sequenced in a study of cytomegalovirus exposure and HLA in healthy donors. The study ran its PCR with 60 Vbeta and 13 Jbeta primers. Method: immunoSEQ multiplex PCR; TCRdb's copy keeps in-frame clones and lacks some. The data show about 110,000 clones, about three quarters seen once. The material sequenced was PBMCs. These receptors all stem from a young woman in good health and CMV-seronegative.

V and J are TRBV21-1 and TRBJ1-5; whether TRBD1, the table's D call, matches the DNA was not checked. TRBV21-1 is recorded as a pseudogene. The CDR3 is made up of 18 amino acids. For the CDR3, the DNA is TGTGCCAGCAGCAAAGGGGGATCCGAGACAGGGGCGAATCAGCCCCAGCATTTT. As protein: CASSKGGSETGANQPQHF.

The chain carries TRBV9 and TRBJ2-5; D unresolved. The CDR3 spans 14 residues. V lost 2 bases and J lost 4, with 12 bases in between. In germline, CDR1 is SGDLS, CDR2 YYNGEE. CDR3 coding DNA: TGTGCCAGCAGCGTTAGTGTCAATTTAGAGACCCAGTACTTC. Residues: CASSVSVNLETQYF.

This clone showed up many times. This chain links TRBV4-3 with TRBJ2-1; 13 positions agree with TRBD2. The CDR3 consists of 15 residues. The ends lost 2 bases at V and 6 bases at J; junction bases unmatched: 1. Germline V gene lookup returns CDR1 LGHNA and CDR2 YSLEER. The CDR3 here is CASSQTSGGANEQFF. DNA for the CDR3: TGCGCCAGCAGCCAAACTAGCGGGGGGGCCAATGAGCAGTTCTTC.

The chain combines TRBV6-5 with TRBJ2-6; D is unresolved. There are 15 residues in the CDR3. With 2 bases removed from V and 0 bases from J, the gap between germline ends came to 5 bases. Per the germline V gene, CDR1 is MNHEY and CDR2 is SVGAGI. The CDR3 nucleotides are TGTGCCAGCAGTTACGGCCGCTCTGGGGCCAACGTCCTGACTTTC. This translates into CASSYGRSGANVLTF.

CDR3 nucleotides: TGTGCCAGCAGACCTGGGGTCAGGGGAGATTATGGCTACACCTTC. Its protein is CASRPGVRGDYGYTF. The genes are TRBV28 and TRBJ1-2; perhaps TRBD1 as D (6 bases). V was trimmed by 6 bases and J by 5 bases, leaving 19 bases between them. The CDR3 covers 15 residues. Germline V gene lookup returns CDR1 MDHEN and CDR2 SYDVKM.

The V call is TRBV19, the J call TRBJ2-1; 10 bases match TRBD1. J gave up 14 bases and V 6 bases, and 13 bases lay outside the gene matches. Germline-derived CDR1 and CDR2 are LNHDA and SQIVND (reference sequence). This CDR3 has 14 residues. Here the CDR3 DNA reads TGTGCCAGTAGAGCCGGGACAGGGGTCGTAGTGGAGTTCTTC. It is translated as CASRAGTGVVVEFF. Looking up the rest from reference TRBV19 and TRBJ2-1 gives the full variable domain: DGGITQSPKYLFRKEGQNVTLSCEQNLNHDAMYWYRQDPGQGLRLIYYSQIVNDFQKGDIAEGYSVSREKKESFPLTVTSAQKNPTAFYLCASRAGTGVVVEFFGPGTRLTVL.

This clone was seen just once. The chain employs TRBV30 and TRBJ2-5; 10 nucleotides align to TRBD1. The CDR3 runs to 14 residues. Germline CDR1 is GTSNPN and CDR2 is SVGIG (reference sequence). V gave up 4 bases and J gave up 4 bases; unmatched junction bases: 6. The CDR3 sequence: CAWTTGQGLETQYF. The CDR3 region has the DNA TGTGCCTGGACCACGGGACAGGGGTTAGAGACCCAGTACTTC.

This clone was recorded only once. The V and J genes are TRBV5-1 and TRBJ1-1; 10 positions agree with TRBD1. Germline values: CDR1 SGHRS, CDR2 YFSETQ. This CDR3 contains 14 residues. V was clipped by 7 bases and J by 5 bases; unmatched bases: 8. In DNA form, the CDR3 reads TGCGCCAGCCAGAGCGGGACAGGGGCTACTGAAGCTTTCTTT. Its protein is CASQSGTGATEAFF.

The chain uses TRBV2 and TRBJ1-5; TRBD1 agrees at 11 bases. Germline values: CDR1 SNHLY, CDR2 FYNNEI. The CDR3 extends over 16 amino acids. J gave up 2 bases and V 7 bases, and 7 bases lay outside the gene matches. CDR3 in DNA: TGTGCCAGCACCGAGGACAGGGGGCCTGGCAATCAGCCCCAGCATTTT. Translated: CASTEDRGPGNQPQHF.

This rearrangement joins TRBV2 to TRBJ2-2; 7 bases agree with TRBD1. Germline lookup yields CDR1 SNHLY and CDR2 FYNNEI. Trimming at V came to 9 bases and at J to 5 bases, leaving 9 bases not matched to a gene. This CDR3 is 14 amino acids long. The CDR3 DNA follows: TGTGCCAGTCAAGGGGGCCCCCAAACCGGGGAGCTGTTTTTT. Its protein is CASQGGPQTGELFF.

The chain recombines TRBV19 with TRBJ1-5, with a tentative D call TRBD1 (5 bases). The V and J ends lost 5 bases and 4 bases respectively, with 12 bases between them. Germline V gene sequence: CDR1 LNHDA, CDR2 SQIVND (reference sequence). The CDR3 covers 14 residues. This chain's CDR3 is CASSVSGGNQPQHF. CDR3 nucleotide sequence: TGTGCCAGTAGTGTATCTGGGGGGAATCAGCCCCAGCATTTT.

This rearrangement joins TRBV2 to TRBJ2-3; 7 positions agree with TRBD2. The V and J ends lost 2 bases and 7 bases, in that order; junction bases with no gene match: 9. This CDR3 is built from 15 residues. Per the germline V gene, CDR1 is SNHLY and CDR2 is FYNNEI. DNA for the CDR3: TGTGCCAGCAGTGAACAAGTGGGAGGGCCTAATACGCAGTATTTT. It yields the protein CASSEQVGGPNTQYF.

The chain combines TRBV7-6 with TRBJ2-7; 9 bases map to TRBD1. Germline V gene lookup returns CDR1 SGHVS and CDR2 FNYEAQ. V was clipped by 5 bases and J by 0 bases; unmatched bases: 5. CDR3 length: 15 residues. Here the CDR3 DNA reads TGTGCCAGCAGCCCAGGACAGGGGAGCTCCTACGAGCAGTACTTC. Protein product: CASSPGQGSSYEQYF. The full variable domain, its missing parts supplied by reference TRBV7-6 and TRBJ2-7, is GAGVSQSPRYKVTKRGQDVALRCDPISGHVSLYWYRQALGQGPEFLTYFNYEAQQDKSGLPNDRFSAERPEGSISTLTIQRTEQRDSAMYRCASSPGQGSSYEQYFGPGTRLTVT.

This chain links TRBV4-3 with TRBJ1-4; unclear D gene. The CDR3 has 15 residues. V was shortened by 0 bases and J by 7 bases, with 12 bases between the two germline ends. Germline V lookup: CDR1 LGHNA, CDR2 YSLEER. The CDR3 nucleotides are TGCGCCAGCAGCCAAGATGGAGGGCGATTTGAAAAACTGTTTTTT. It is translated as CASSQDGGRFEKLFF.